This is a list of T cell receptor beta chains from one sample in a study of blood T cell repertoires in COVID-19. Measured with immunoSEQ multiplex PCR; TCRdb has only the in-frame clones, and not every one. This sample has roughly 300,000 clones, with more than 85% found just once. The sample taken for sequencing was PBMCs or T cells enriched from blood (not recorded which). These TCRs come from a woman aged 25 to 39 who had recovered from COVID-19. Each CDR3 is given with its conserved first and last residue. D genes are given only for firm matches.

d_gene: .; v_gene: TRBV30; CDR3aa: CASARGNPLATNEKLFF
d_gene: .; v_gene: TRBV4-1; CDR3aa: CASSQLAGEEKLFF
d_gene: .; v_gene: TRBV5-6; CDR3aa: CASSLDLGHNYSPLHF
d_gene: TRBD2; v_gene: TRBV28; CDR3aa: CAIKASGGKNTGELFF
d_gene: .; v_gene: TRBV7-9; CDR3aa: CASSSAGYDTQYF
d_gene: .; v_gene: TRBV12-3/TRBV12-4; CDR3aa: CASSLTRGYGYTF
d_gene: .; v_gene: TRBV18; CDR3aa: CASSPSRAGDYGYTF
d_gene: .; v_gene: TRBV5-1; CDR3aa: CASSWAVQGETQYF
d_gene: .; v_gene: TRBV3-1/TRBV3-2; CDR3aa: CASSHHDNNYGYTF
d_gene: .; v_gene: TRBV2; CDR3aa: CASNLWAVTDTQYF
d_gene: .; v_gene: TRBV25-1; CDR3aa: CASSVAESPLHF
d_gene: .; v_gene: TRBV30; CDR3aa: CAWTRGGEKLFF
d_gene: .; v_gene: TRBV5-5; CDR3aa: CASARGGADGYTF
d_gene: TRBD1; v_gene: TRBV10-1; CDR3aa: CASSPGQGLDEQYF
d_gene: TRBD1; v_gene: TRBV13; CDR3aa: CASSLLGQGAAGNSPLHF
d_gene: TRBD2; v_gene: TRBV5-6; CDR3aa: CASSPLGAGDFYEQYF
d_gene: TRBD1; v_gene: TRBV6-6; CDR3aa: CASSRDSLEDGYTF
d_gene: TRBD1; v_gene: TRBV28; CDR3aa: CASSFSGRPGQYGYTF
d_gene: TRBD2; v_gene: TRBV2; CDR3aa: CASNRSGGTKNIQYF
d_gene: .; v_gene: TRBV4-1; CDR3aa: CASSQGGEVDTQYF
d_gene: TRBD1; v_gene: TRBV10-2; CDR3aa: CASSEPDRGTEAFF
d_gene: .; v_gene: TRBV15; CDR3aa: CATSRDWGEGSPLHF
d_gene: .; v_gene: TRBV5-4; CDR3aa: CASSLVQQETQYF
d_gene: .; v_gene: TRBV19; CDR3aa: CASSIGPDQPQHF
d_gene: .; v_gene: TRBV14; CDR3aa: CASSQEAGAYGYTF
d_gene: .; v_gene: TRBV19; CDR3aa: CASSNQVNTEAFF
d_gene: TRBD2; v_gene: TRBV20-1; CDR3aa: CSASTPLAGAYNEQFF
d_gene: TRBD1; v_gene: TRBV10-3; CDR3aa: CATTVGTGHGYTF
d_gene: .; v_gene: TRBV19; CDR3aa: CASSTRQGATNEKLFF
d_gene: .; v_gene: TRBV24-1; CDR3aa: CATSDPSGENTGELFF
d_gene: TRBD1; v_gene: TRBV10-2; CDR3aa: CASSELMGTGTGIWGNQPQHF
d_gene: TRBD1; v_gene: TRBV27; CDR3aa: CATGTGQLYNSPLHF
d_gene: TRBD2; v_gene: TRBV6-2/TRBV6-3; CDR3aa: CASSSLRGGLGTDTQYF
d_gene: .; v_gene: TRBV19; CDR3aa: CASSMWAIDNSPLHF
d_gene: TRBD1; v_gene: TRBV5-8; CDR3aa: CASSPGTGTGHNEQFF
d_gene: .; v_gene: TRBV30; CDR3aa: CAWTSRGRGLGYNSPLHF
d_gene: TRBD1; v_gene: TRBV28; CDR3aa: CASSWDRGLANEKLFF
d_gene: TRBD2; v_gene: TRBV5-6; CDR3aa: CASSLEGRVTGELFF
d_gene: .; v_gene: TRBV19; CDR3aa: CASSPPRSEAFF
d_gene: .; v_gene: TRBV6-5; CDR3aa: CASSYSTGGAEKLFF
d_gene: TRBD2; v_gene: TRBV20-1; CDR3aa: CSASLAGGVYNEQFF
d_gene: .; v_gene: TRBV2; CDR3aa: CADGGAGSTDTQYF
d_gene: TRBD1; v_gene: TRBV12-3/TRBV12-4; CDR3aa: CASSDREQPQHF
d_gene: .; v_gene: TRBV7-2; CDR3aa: CASSGGIVSYEQYF
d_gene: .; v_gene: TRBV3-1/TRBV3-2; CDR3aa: CASTPHGGAVGYTF
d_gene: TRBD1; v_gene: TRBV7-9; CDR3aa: CASSTGQLSYNEQFF
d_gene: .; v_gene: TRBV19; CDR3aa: CASSMARGSNYGYTF
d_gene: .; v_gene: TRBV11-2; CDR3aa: CASSLHRVPISGNTIYF
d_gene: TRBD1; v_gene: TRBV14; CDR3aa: CASSLSRTGGSWSNTEAFF
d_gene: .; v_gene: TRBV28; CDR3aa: CASSLWWEPTEAFF
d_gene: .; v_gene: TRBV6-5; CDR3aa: CASRAGTHDRGYTF
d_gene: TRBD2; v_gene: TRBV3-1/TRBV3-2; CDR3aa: CASSYSSGGRSDTQYF
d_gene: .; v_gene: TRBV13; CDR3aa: CASSDGGGNQPQHF
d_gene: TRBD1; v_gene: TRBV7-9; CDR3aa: CASSPRDRGTYEQYF
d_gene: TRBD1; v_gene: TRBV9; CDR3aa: CASSSRATGGGYGYTF
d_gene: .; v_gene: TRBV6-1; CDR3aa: CASSEVGGARQPQHF
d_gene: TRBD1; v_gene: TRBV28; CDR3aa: CASSFFLGGFGNSPLHF
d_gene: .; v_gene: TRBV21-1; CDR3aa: CAMEGPGGNQPQHF
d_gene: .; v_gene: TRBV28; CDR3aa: CASSRGPYEQYF
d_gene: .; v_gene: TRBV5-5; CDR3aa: CASRLTGLVSTDTQYF